The source of this TCR beta chain is a study of OX40 agonist ivuxolimab in advanced cancers. Points from the study as a whole: On average, CD8+ T cells showed a greater number of expanded clones than CD4+.

This clone was seen more than once but under ten times. The antigen is undetermined. Assay used: immunoSEQ multiplex PCR; TCRdb lists only in-frame clones, some missing. The data hold approximately 22,000 clones, with approximately 80% observed a single time. This CDR3 comprises 16 residues. Germline CDR1 and CDR2: MGHRA and YSYEKL. The junction had 3 bases not matched to a gene; V was cut back by 0 bases and J by 4 bases. The sequencing used CD4+ or CD8+ T cells sorted from blood, collected in a trial of the OX40 agonist ivuxolimab. The sequence was obtained from an adult with an advanced solid tumor such as melanoma, head and neck, liver or kidney cancer. This chain uses TRBV4-1 with TRBJ2-7, with TRBD2 matching over 13 bases. The chain's CDR3 is CASSQEPTSGGYEQYF. CDR3 nucleotides: TGCGCCAGCAGCCAAGAGCCGACTAGCGGGGGGTACGAGCAGTACTTC.